One T cell receptor beta chain is described in this entry. The antigen is unknown. This entry comes from a study of a mutant IDH1 vaccine in newly diagnosed glioma. Overall study: Most patients had received both radiotherapy and temozolomide, the prior options being radiotherapy, temozolomide, or both. Study observations and caveats: Shifts in the top peripheral T cell clonotypes seemed unrelated to pseudoprogression.

This sample's time point: baseline, week 1 (first vaccination visit). Described treatment: pre-vaccination baseline after standard-of-care therapy. CDR1 KGHSH and CDR2 LQKENI come from the germline V gene. This CDR3 is 15 amino acids long. V dropped 0 bases and J dropped 4 bases, with 9 bases sitting between them. Here immunoSEQ multiplex PCR was the method, and the copy in TCRdb shows in-frame clones only, minus some. Here the sample spans tens of thousands of clones, 86% being singletons. The rearrangement links TRBV18 to TRBJ2-2, with D perhaps TRBD2 (6 bases). The TCR sequence derives from a man aged 35 to 55 with glioma. Sequencing used PBMCs, obtained from a glioma patient treated with radiotherapy, temozolomide or both. The CDR3 DNA reads as TGTGCCAGCTCACCACCCGCCGGGAGCACCGGGGAGCTGTTTTTT. Translating gives CASSPPAGSTGELFF.